The 5 T cell receptor beta chains given below trace back to one sample, sequenced in a study of CD8+ T cells in alopecia areata. Extraction and reverse transcription of RNA yielded cDNA as the sequencing template. Sequencing was performed with immunoSEQ multiplex PCR; in TCRdb, only in-frame clones are kept and a portion is missing. The repertoire holds fewer than 250,000 clones, with roughly 60% as singletons. As to treatment: oral pan-JAK inhibitor, 5-10 mg twice daily. Sequencing used CD4+ T cells sorted from blood, obtained at week 24, from a patient treated with tofacitinib. Source of these receptors: a human donor with alopecia areata.

This clone was counted once. The chain recombines TRBV29-1 with TRBJ2-3, with TRBD1 matching 7 bases. Germline V gene lookup returns CDR1 SQVTM and CDR2 ANQGSEA. The CDR3 has 15 residues. The trim removed 5 bases at V and 2 bases at J, leaving 10 bases unmatched. The CDR3 nucleotides read TGCAGCGTTCGACAGGGAATCTCCTTCACAGATACGCAGTATTTT. Protein: CSVRQGISFTDTQYF.

The chain links TRBV7-2 to TRBJ1-2; D is perhaps TRBD1 (6 bases). The CDR3 has 14 residues. Per the germline V gene, CDR1 is SGHTA and CDR2 is FQGNSA. Trimming took off 4 bases at V and 8 bases at J, with 17 bases between the two ends. The CDR3 spells CASSSRDTVRGYTF. The DNA for the CDR3 is TGTGCCAGCAGCTCAAGGGACACAGTTCGGGGCTACACCTTC. The full variable domain, with the rest looked up from reference TRBV7-2 and TRBJ1-2, is GAGVSQSPSNKVTEKGKDVELRCDPISGHTALYWYRQSLGQGLEFLIYFQGNSAPDKSGLPSDRFSAERTGGSVSTLTIQRTQQEDSAVYLCASSSRDTVRGYTFGSGTRLTVV.

The rearrangement links TRBV19 to TRBJ1-2, with D possibly being TRBD1 (5 bases). Germline CDR1 and CDR2: LNHDA and SQIVND (reference sequence). The CDR3 spans 15 residues. V shed 5 bases and J shed 7 bases, with 20 bases lying between them. CDR3 region: CASSPREGPTLGYTF. The DNA for the CDR3 is TGTGCCAGTAGTCCCCGAGAGGGGCCCACCCTTGGCTACACCTTC.

This clone was picked up one time. An end of the junction differs from the germline gene, which may be a read error. This rearrangement joins TRBV2 to TRBJ2-5; 11 nucleotides agree with TRBD2. The CDR3 consists of 15 residues. Germline lookup yields CDR1 SNHLY and CDR2 FYNNEI. The CDR3 protein is CASRFLTSGGGPQNF. The CDR3 DNA reads as TGTGCCAGCAGGTTCCTAACTAGCGGGGGCGGTCCCCAGAACTTC. Supplemented by reference TRBV2 and TRBJ2-5, the full variable domain reads EPEVTQTPSHQVTQMGQEVILRCVPISNHLYFYWYRQILGQKVEFLVSFYNNEISEKSEIFDDQFSVERPDGSNFTLKIRSTKLEDSAMYFCASRFLTSGGGPQNFGPGTRLLVL.

The chain employs TRBV20-1 and TRBJ2-3; D remains unclear. Germline loops: CDR1 DFQATT, CDR2 SNEGSKA (reference sequence). The germline V and J ends were trimmed by 5 bases and 1 base, with 4 bases remaining between them. This CDR3 comprises 11 residues. The DNA for the CDR3 is TGCAGTGCTGATCGCACAGATACGCAGTATTTT. It is translated as CSADRTDTQYF.